This TCR beta chain is from a study of T cell clones after liver transplantation. Study-level information: TCRbeta sequencing after a pre-transplant mixed lymphocyte reaction identified graft-donor-reactive clones, later tracked in post-transplant blood. Apart from a few HCV-positive recipients, transplants were for non-autoimmune, non-viral reasons. Standard immunosuppression, with no induction, continued until 12-24 months after transplant.

CD3+CD4+ and CD3+CD8+ cells were FACS-sorted from thawed unstimulated PBMCs. Deletions cut 7 bases from V and 1 base from J, with 8 bases between. CDR1 is MNHEY and CDR2 is SVGAGI in the germline V gene. The CDR3 runs to 12 residues. The sample holds a few counts of this clone. Sequencing was performed with immunoSEQ multiplex PCR; in TCRdb, only in-frame clones are kept and a portion is missing. The data show 95,000 to 130,000 clones, roughly nine tenths seen once. V usage is TRBV6-5 and J usage is TRBJ2-7; D not resolved. The sequencing used CD4+ T cells from blood, collected 12 months after liver transplant. The clonotype originates from a human patient who received a liver transplant. Some T cells may arise from the graft donor. The CDR3 is CASTDLSYEQYF. The CDR3 coding sequence is TGTGCCAGCACCGACTTATCCTACGAGCAGTACTTC.